Detailed here is one T cell receptor beta chain. These data originate in a study of T cells in Graves' hyperthyroidism and ophthalmopathy. Regions amplified from RNA transcripts were the TCR beta CDR3 regions. The primer set for the first-round RT-PCR of the TCR CDR3 was HTBI. TCRdb analysed the multiplex PCR reads with MiXCR anew, one entry per CDR3 protein. Here the sample spans about 500,000 distinct CDR3 sequences, 46% being singletons. The TCR comes from an adult woman with Graves' disease, either hyperthyroidism or ophthalmopathy (not recorded which). The sequenced material came from peripheral blood or thyroid tissue (not recorded which).

The CDR3 region is CASSSTRDLTYEQYF. The CDR3 nucleotides are TGTGCCAGCAGCTCCACTCGGGACTTAACCTACGAGCAGTACTTC. This rearrangement joins TRBV7-8 to TRBJ2-7, with a possible D match to TRBD2 (6 bases). From germline, CDR1 is SGHVS and CDR2 FQNEAQ. Trimming pared 4 bases from V and 2 bases from J, leaving 15 bases between. CDR3 length: 15 residues. The variable domain in full, completed from reference TRBV7-8 and TRBJ2-7, reads GAGVSQSPRYKVAKRGQDVALRCDPISGHVSLFWYQQALGQGPEFLTYFQNEAQLDKSGLPSDRFFAERPEGSVSTLKIQRTQQEDSAVYLCASSSTRDLTYEQYFGPGTRLTVT.